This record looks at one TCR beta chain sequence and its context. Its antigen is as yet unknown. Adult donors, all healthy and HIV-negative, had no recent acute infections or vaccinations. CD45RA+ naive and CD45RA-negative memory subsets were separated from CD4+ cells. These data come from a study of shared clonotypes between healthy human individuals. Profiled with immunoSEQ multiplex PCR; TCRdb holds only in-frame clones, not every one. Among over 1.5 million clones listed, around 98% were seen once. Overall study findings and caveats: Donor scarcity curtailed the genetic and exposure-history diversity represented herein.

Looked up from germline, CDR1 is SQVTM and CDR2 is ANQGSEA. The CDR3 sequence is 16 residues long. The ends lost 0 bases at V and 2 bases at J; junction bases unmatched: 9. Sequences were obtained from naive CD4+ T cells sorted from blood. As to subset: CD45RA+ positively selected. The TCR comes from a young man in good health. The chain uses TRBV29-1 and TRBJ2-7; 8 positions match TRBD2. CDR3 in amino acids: CSVEEFIQRGTYEQYF. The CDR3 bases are TGCAGCGTTGAAGAGTTTATCCAGCGGGGGACCTACGAGCAGTACTTC.